The sequence of this TCR beta chain was determined in a study of T cell responses to AZD1222 COVID-19 vaccine. General study findings and limits: Every sample of the repertoires postdated the peak T cell response.

Germline trimming cut 5 bases from V and 6 bases from J; bases unmatched to any gene: 7. Per the germline V gene, CDR1 is LNHDA and CDR2 is SQIVND (reference sequence). The CDR3 covers 14 residues. With respect to this clone: Antigen: not known.

Method: immunoSEQ multiplex PCR; TCRdb's copy keeps in-frame clones and lacks some. The table has approximately 110,000 clones, 70% to 90% seen once. Material: peripheral blood, obtained on day 0 of AZD1222 vaccination. The chain joins TRBV19 to TRBJ2-5; 9 bases align to TRBD1. The origin of this receptor is an adult in good health. This CDR3 reads CASSGDRAKQTQYF. CDR3 coding DNA: TGTGCCAGTAGTGGGGACAGGGCAAAACAGACCCAGTACTTC. Combining the CDR3 with reference TRBV19 and TRBJ2-5 gives the whole variable domain DGGITQSPKYLFRKEGQNVTLSCEQNLNHDAMYWYRQDPGQGLRLIYYSQIVNDFQKGDIAEGYSVSREKKESFPLTVTSAQKNPTAFYLCASSGDRAKQTQYFGPGTRLLVL.